This TCR beta chain was sequenced during a study of shared clonotypes between healthy human individuals. The study's findings and limits: Clonotypes that were shared across a handful of donors made up around 4.6% of naive CD4 clonotypes.

Concerning this clone: No antigen is known for it.

Each subset's genomic DNA was split evenly across several immunoSEQ plates. Each replicate PCR on the sorted subsets used 150 to 200 ng DNA (roughly 27,000 T cell genomes). Assay used: immunoSEQ multiplex PCR; TCRdb lists only in-frame clones, some missing. Found here are about 680,000 clones, about 90% of them singletons; the top ten hold 24%. The naive CD8 population came from CD45RO-negative cells selected for CCR7, without terminally differentiated effector memory CD45RA+ cells. All donors were healthy HIV-negative adults lacking recent acute infections or vaccinations. The TCR comes from a man aged 30 to 45 in good health. The source material was naive CD8+ T cells sorted from blood.

The CDR3 DNA follows: TGTGCCAGCAGAGACGGGACAGGGGTGTCCGGGGAGCTGTTTTTT. Its protein is CASRDGTGVSGELFF. This rearrangement joins TRBV7-9 to TRBJ2-2; the match to TRBD1 covers 10 bases. Looked up from germline, CDR1 is SEHNR and CDR2 is FQNEAQ (reference sequence). Trimming at V came to 6 bases and at J to 6 bases, leaving 7 bases not matched to a gene. The length of the CDR3 is 15 residues.